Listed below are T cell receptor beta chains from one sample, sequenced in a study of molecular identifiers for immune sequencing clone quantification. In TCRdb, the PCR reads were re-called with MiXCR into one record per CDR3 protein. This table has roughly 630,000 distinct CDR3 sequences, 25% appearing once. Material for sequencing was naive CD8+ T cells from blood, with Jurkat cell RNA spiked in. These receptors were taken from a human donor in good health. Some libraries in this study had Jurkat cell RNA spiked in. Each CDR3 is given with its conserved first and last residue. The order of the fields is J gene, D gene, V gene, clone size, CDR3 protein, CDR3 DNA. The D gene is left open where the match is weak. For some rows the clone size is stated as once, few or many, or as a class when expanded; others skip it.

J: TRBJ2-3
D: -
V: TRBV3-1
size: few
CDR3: CASSQDGREVTDTQYF
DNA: TGTGCCAGCAGCCAAGATGGGCGCGAGGTCACAGATACGCAGTATTTT

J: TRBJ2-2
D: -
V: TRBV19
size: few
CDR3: CASSFWANTGELFF
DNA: TGTGCCAGTAGTTTCTGGGCGAACACCGGGGAGCTGTTTTTT

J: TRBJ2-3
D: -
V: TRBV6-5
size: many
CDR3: CASSYSRGVLTDTQYF
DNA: TGTGCCAGCAGTTACTCGAGGGGAGTACTCACAGATACGCAGTATTTT

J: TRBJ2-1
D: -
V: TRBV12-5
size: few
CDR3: CASGLAYTGEGHSYNEQFF
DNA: TGTGCTAGTGGTTTGGCATATACAGGGGAGGGACACTCCTACAATGAGCAGTTCTTC

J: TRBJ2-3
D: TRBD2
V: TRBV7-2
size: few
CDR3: CASSTGLAGGVADTQYF
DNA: TGTGCCAGCAGCACAGGACTAGCGGGGGGGGTAGCAGATACGCAGTATTTT

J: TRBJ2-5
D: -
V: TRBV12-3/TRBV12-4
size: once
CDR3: CANSDVSGETQYF
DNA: TGTGCCAACTCGGACGTAAGCGGGGAGACCCAGTACTTC

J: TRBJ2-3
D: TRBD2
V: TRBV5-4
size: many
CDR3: CASSLSTSGRTDTQYF
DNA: TGTGCCAGCAGCTTATCAACTAGCGGGAGAACAGATACGCAGTATTTT

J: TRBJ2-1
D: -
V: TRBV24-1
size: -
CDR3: CATSGLRYNEQFF
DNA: TGTGCCACCAGTGGTCTACGCTACAATGAGCAGTTCTTC

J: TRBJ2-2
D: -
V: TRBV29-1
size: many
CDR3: CSVVVGVGTGELFF
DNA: TGCAGCGTTGTGGTGGGAGTGGGGACCGGGGAGCTGTTTTTT

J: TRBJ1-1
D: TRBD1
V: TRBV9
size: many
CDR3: CASSLTGGAYTEAFF
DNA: TGTGCCAGCAGCCTCACAGGGGGCGCGTACACTGAAGCTTTCTTT

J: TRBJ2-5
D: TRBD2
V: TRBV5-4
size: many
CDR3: CASSPSPGLAVQETQYF
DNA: TGTGCCAGCAGCCCGAGCCCGGGACTAGCGGTTCAAGAGACCCAGTACTTC